The entry that follows covers one TCR beta chain sequence. Only one count was recorded for this clone. What this receptor recognizes is not known. No much larger clone exists at a distance of one base, and base qualities are not known. Libraries were built with the immunoSEQ multiplex PCR assay. For the multiplex PCR, a mixture combining 60 forward primers for TCR Vbeta segments and 13 reverse primers for TCR Jbeta segments was used. A multiplex PCR assay on genomic DNA amplified the CDR3 region of rearranged TCR beta genes. The amplified TCR beta libraries were sequenced on the Illumina HiSeq System as 87-base-pair reads. The study's processing was this. A later analysis tallied 75 million to 85 million unique TCR beta chains across the 666 repertoires, and around 9.9 million of those chains were shared by two or more donors. To remove PCR and sequencing errors, raw reads were error-corrected and collapsed into unique sequences using a nearest-neighbor algorithm that merged closely related sequences. Alignment of CDR3 sequences to IMGT reference sequences was used to assign V, D and J gene segments. For a sequence to be retained, a match of at least six nucleotides to both a V gene segment and a J gene segment was required. A rearrangement was called productive if the CDR3 had no stop codons and remained in frame with V and J, and every other rearrangement was called non-productive. CDR3 was defined by IMGT convention, running from the second conserved V-encoded cysteine to the conserved J-encoded phenylalanine. The earlier analysis of 450 to 750 of the donors excluded any sequence lacking an unambiguous match to a single V gene segment. In an earlier analysis of 587 of the donors, V segments were called functional above 56.7% productive rearrangements and were called segregating when the between-donor standard deviation exceeded 5%. A statistical classification framework was developed to diagnose cytomegalovirus status using the catalog of TCR beta chain sequences. V and J gene assignment, in a later analysis, came from comparing TCR nucleotide sequences with IMGT/GENE-DB human TR gene sequences. Using the TCRdist pipeline, a later analysis assigned CDR3 sequences along with most-parsimonious VDJ recombination scenarios. In a later analysis, each TCR beta chain was defined by its CDR3 amino acid sequence together with its V-gene family, and reads without a unique V-gene family were excluded. In a later analysis, around 650 highly shared, low-generation-probability nucleotide sequences were removed to address suspected cross-contamination and a sequencing artifact. In a later analysis, a clonal expansion index for each public chain was calculated from normalized within-repertoire ranks of inferred template counts. Generation probabilities in a later analysis came from a VDJ recombination model fitted to out-of-frame rearrangements, and those results were checked against IGoR. In a later analysis, hypergeometric tests were used to score TCR-TCR, TCR-HLA and TCR-CMV co-occurrence, with a repertoire-size bias correction applied to TCR pairs. To estimate false discovery rates, a later analysis permuted the HLA or CMV assignments 20 times. In a later analysis, co-occurring TCRs were grouped with DBSCAN, and TCRdist sequence similarity was added when clustering was performed within HLA-allele-positive subsets. Co-occurrence clustering excluded repertoires with fewer than 30,000 or more than 120,000 public chains, plus five with anomalous nucleotide sharing. TCRdb mirrors the immuneACCESS table, restricted to in-frame sequences. Some clones are absent from its copies; in checked studies, under half trace to an unresolved V gene, and the reason for the others is unknown. V, J and clone size are taken as reported in that table, and D and trimming were inferred from the DNA itself. The sample yields 120,000 or so clones; over 15% were counted once. The top ten clones comprise approximately 2.6% of the sample.

CDR3 length: 16 amino acids, cysteine to phenylalanine. The CDR3 DNA has 48 bases and is translated from base 1. According to the germline V gene, CDR1 reads SGHTA and CDR2 reads FQGNSA. Trimming accounts for 0 bases at V and 5 bases at J, while the number of junction bases matched to no gene is 5. The cohort comprised more than 550 healthy bone marrow donors. All cohort members were sampled while nominally healthy, although unrecorded immune exposures were likely present. The donor tested CMV seropositive and was one of the 289 seropositive cohort members. Each donor provided a peripheral blood sample, and peripheral blood mononuclear cells were used for TCR beta sequencing. Genomic DNA was extracted from the blood cell samples with the Qiagen DNeasy Blood Extraction Kit. This specimen comes from a study of cytomegalovirus exposure and HLA in healthy donors (dated by TCRdb to about 2017). General notes on the study: An earlier analysis of roughly 570 of the donors reported 276 Gb of sequence data and 95 million to 120 million unique TCR beta sequences obtained from approximately 180 million T cells. Approximately 310 gigabases of sequencing data and around 90 million unique TCR sequences made up an early release that covered about 640 HLA-typed donors. Of the roughly 430 genotyped donors, roughly 80% fell in the genetic ancestry cluster associated with self-reported Caucasian donors. The study was designed to test whether signatures of past pathogen exposure could be identified by cataloging public T cell receptors. Using immunosequencing, the study profiled T cell repertoires from some 670 subjects and related those repertoires to cytomegalovirus serostatus. A separate validation cohort of approximately 120 different subjects was used in addition to the approximately 700-subject first cohort. To predict cytomegalovirus infection status, the study combined high-throughput TCR immunosequencing, statistical association of individual TCRs with disease status, and machine learning. A later analysis re-examined previously published TCR beta repertoires from 500 to 700 donors and added high-resolution HLA genotyping to investigate patterns of TCR occurrence. Rather than drawing on any new phenotypic data, the later analysis identified candidate immune exposures from TCR beta sequences and the way those sequences occurred across donors. In an earlier analysis of 550 to 700 of the donors, high-throughput TCR beta sequencing was used to judge whether each TCR beta V gene segment behaved as functional or pseudogenic. Donor age, sex, ethnicity and CMV serostatus were compiled together with the repertoire data. Genome-wide SNP genotypes for about 65% of the roughly 670 donors were used in a later genetic analysis, which treated that subset as a discovery cohort. Every repertoire in the discovery cohort had been generated on one and the same sequencing platform. Both class I and class II loci were covered by HLA typing, at four-digit resolution. Typing coverage varied by locus: roughly 629-630 donors for A, B, C, DRB1 and DQB1; roughly 520 for DQA1; about 590 for DPA1; around 450 for DPB1. About 5 DR-DQ haplotypes were handled as single units for association and clustering, since linkage in the cohort was strong. Across around 400 genotyped donors of the cohort, an average of about 250,000 unique TCR beta nucleotide sequences per donor were sequenced, and 15% to 20% of those sequences were non-productive. What the study reported, not specific to this receptor: A total of fewer than 200 TCR beta chains were listed by the study as associated with cytomegalovirus. Linkage disequilibrium might explain the correlated functional status among segregating V segments, but an unknown experimental factor could not be excluded. In a later analysis, most CMV-associated TCR beta chains were found to appear HLA-restricted, with HLA associations seemingly driven largely by CMV exposure. Some IMGT-functional V segments, including TRBV6-2 and TRBV6-3, could not be told apart with the 87-base-pair reads, so those segments were excluded. This cohort had only TCR beta chains sequenced, and the lack of alpha or paired-chain data limited which features could be detected. A further reported finding was that TCR beta sequences accurately predicted the HLA-A and HLA-B alleles for most subjects in the first cohort. A later analysis found that HLA-associated TCR beta chains were more clonally expanded and had lower generation probabilities than equally common non-associated chains. Assigning TCR associations to individual alleles was difficult when HLA alleles, especially DR and DQ, strongly co-occurred. An association between a missense DCLRE1C variant and V-gene and J-gene trimming of TCR beta chains was found in a later genetic analysis and replicated in an independent cohort. Specific HLA alleles were associated with about 17,000 TCR beta sequences at a false discovery rate of 0.05 in a later analysis. The only immune exposure information available for the cohort was CMV serostatus. In vitro tests confirmed that a few of the cytomegalovirus-associated TCR beta chains recognize cytomegalovirus antigens. The classifier was reported to diagnose cytomegalovirus status with high specificity and sensitivity in both the original cohort and the validation cohort. The earlier analysis of nearly 600 of the donors excluded about 16 rarely observed V segments, including chromosome 9 orphons, because counts were too low. In a later analysis, several top co-occurrence clusters were reported to appear linked to parvovirus B19, influenza, CMV and Epstein-Barr virus. A later analysis found that TCR association rates varied across HLA loci, with DRB1 alleles showing the most associated TCRs and HLA-C alleles the fewest. In an earlier analysis of 500 to 650 of the donors, most TCR beta V segments appeared in productive rearrangements about 90% or about 30% of the time, broadly matching IMGT annotations. Because HLA typing was missing for some donors at each locus, association tests included only the typed subset. A cluster of highly shared sequence variants was judged likely to be a technical artifact of the sequencing pipeline. It was suggested by the authors that the approach could potentially be generalized to other disease states and immunological phenotypes. Roughly uniform sequencing depth across donors was assumed in presence/absence analyses, although this assumption may not hold. According to a later genetic analysis, donors in an Asian-associated ancestry cluster had fewer N-insertions in productive TCRs than the approximately 700-donor mean. Most TCR sequences were observed very rarely across donors, whereas some public TCRs were present in many individuals.

Sequenced input: PBMCs. The source of this sequence is a female donor in good health and CMV-seropositive. The sequence is built from TRBV7-2 and TRBJ2-3; TRBD1 agrees with 10 junctional bases. The sequenced DNA is TGTGCCAGCAGCTTAGCCGGGACAGGGGTGGGAGATACGCAGTATTTT. It translates as CASSLAGTGVGDTQYF.